This T cell receptor beta chain was recovered during a study of breast tumors, draining lymph nodes, adjacent tissues (dated by TCRdb to about 2016). About the study as a whole: In breast cancer patients, the study compared the TCR beta repertoires of tumor, adjacent nontumor tissue and axillary lymph nodes. In human breast cancer, the study set out to assess how tumor, surrounding tissue and draining lymph node repertoires relate to one another and whether T cells might be exchanged between them.

What the research found in general, with its limitations: The data were considered consistent with the idea that most tumor T cells come from the lymph node and then expand in tumor tissue. Tumor T-cell repertoires showed less diversity than lymph node repertoires and more diversity than nontumor tissue repertoires, and tumor T-cell repertoires showed preferential V and J gene usage. Tumor and nontumor tissue repertoires were significantly more similar in luminal-like than in basal-like breast cancer. The study presented the conclusion that tumor T cells originate in lymph nodes as consistent with a hypothesis, not as something directly demonstrated.

Sequenced on an Illumina HiSeq 2000. TCR beta chain libraries were generated by multiplex PCR amplification. High-throughput sequencing was used to analyze the amplified TCR beta chain products. TCRdb reran the public reads through fastp at Q25 and MiXCR, keeping productive beta chains. Entries that share a CDR3 protein sequence are merged under the most common genes and DNA. Counted in this sample were about 31,000 distinct CDR3 sequences; approximately 57% of them appeared once. Of the sample, approximately 20% is held by the ten largest clones. By sample share, this clonotype is medium-sized (0.01 to 0.1%). Its target antigen remains unknown. Per-base qualities were not stored, and no clone one base away is much larger. Sequenced sample: breast tumor tissue. The receptor was isolated from a female donor with breast cancer. Some clones in this sample may be carry-over from other donors' samples.

The DNA reads TGCAGCGTTGAATACGGCAGTAATGAAAAACTGTTTTTT. This codes for CSVEYGSNEKLFF. The receptor chain draws on TRBV29-1 and TRBJ1-4; the D gene is unclear. The CDR3 goes from the cysteine to the phenylalanine over 13 residues. The sequence is cut down to CDR3 DNA, 39 bases in frame from base 1. CDR1 and CDR2, per the germline V gene, are SQVTM and ANQGSEA. Cut back by 2 bases and 4 bases, the V and J ends lie 8 bases apart. Outside the CDR3, residues come from the reference TRBV29-1 and TRBJ1-4 proteins, so the full variable domain is: SAVISQKPSRDICQRGTSLTIQCQVDSQVTMMFWYRQQPGQSLTLIATANQGSEATYESGFVIDKFPISRPNLTFSTLTVSNMSPEDSSIYLCSVEYGSNEKLFFGSGTQLSVL.